This TCR beta chain was sequenced during a study of beta chain features in type 1 diabetes. Study conclusions and caveats: Shortening that was moderate but significant affected the TCRB CDR3s of Type 1 diabetes patients in all four CD4+ subsets.

This clone occurred a few times. Its cognate antigen is unknown. CDR3 length: 15 amino acids. The V end lost 1 base, the J end lost 3 bases, and 12 bases lay between the germline ends. Germline CDR1 LGHNA, CDR2 YNFKEQ. Of the isolated RNA, all was reverse transcribed, and so the sequenced material was expressed TCRB transcripts. Repertoires were generated with immunoSEQ multiplex PCR, while TCRdb's copy carries only in-frame clones and drops some. The data show 680,000 or so clones, 13% seen once. The sequencing sample was made of naive CD4+ T cells from blood. The chain joins TRBV4-2 to TRBJ2-5, with D perhaps TRBD1 (6 bases). This TCR derives from a man aged 18 to 29 with type 1 diabetes. This chain's CDR3 is CASSQGWGPEETQYF. The CDR3 nucleotides read TGTGCCAGCAGCCAAGGGTGGGGGCCGGAAGAGACCCAGTACTTC.